The present entry profiles one T cell receptor (beta chain) with its context. The antigen is undetermined. The record originates from a study of cytomegalovirus exposure and HLA in healthy donors. Overall study results and limits: Several top significant clusters appeared, in a later analysis, to be linked to common viral pathogens. The authors enumerated 150 to 200 TCR beta chains as linked to cytomegalovirus.

PCR employed 60 Vbeta and 13 Jbeta primers. TCRdb keeps only in-frame clones here, not all; method: immunoSEQ multiplex PCR. The top ten hold 2% to 2.5% of the sample, which has some 150,000 clones, approximately 85% seen once. The CDR3 consists of 16 residues. V trimming: 1 base; J trimming: 9 bases; junction bases outside the gene matches: 11. The germline V gene has CDR1 SGHTA and CDR2 FQGNSA. The receptor was derived from a young woman in good health and CMV-seronegative. The sequencing input was PBMCs. The V gene is TRBV7-2, the J gene TRBJ2-1; 8 bases align to TRBD2. The CDR3 region is CASSLGVRGGRGEQFF. For the CDR3, the DNA is TGTGCCAGCAGCTTAGGGGTACGGGGGGGCCGGGGTGAGCAGTTCTTC.